The clone carrying this T cell receptor (beta chain) has at least ten counts. The data originate from a study of cytotoxic CD8 clonotypes in ibrutinib-treated CLL. The CDR3 runs 14 residues. Trimming took 5 bases from V and 7 from J; bases not matched to a gene: 11. Germline CDR1 reads MDHEN; CDR2 reads SYDVKM. Here immunoSEQ multiplex PCR was the method, and the copy in TCRdb shows in-frame clones only, minus some. The data show roughly 47,000 clones, roughly 57% seen once. Specimen: PBMCs, collected after 12 months of ibrutinib treatment. The genes are TRBV28 and TRBJ2-7; TRBD1 aligns across 7 bases. The source is a human donor with chronic lymphocytic leukemia. The DNA for the CDR3 is TGTGCCAGCAGTATCCCATTGACAGGGCAGGAGCAGTACTTC. Translation: CASSIPLTGQEQYF. Drawing the rest from reference TRBV28 and TRBJ2-7, the complete variable domain is DVKVTQSSRYLVKRTGEKVFLECVQDMDHENMFWYRQDPGLGLRLIYFSYDVKMKEKGDIPEGYSVSREKKERFSLILESASTNQTSMYLCASSIPLTGQEQYFGPGTRLTVT.